Detailed here is one T cell receptor beta chain. V was clipped by 4 bases and J by 0 bases, with 9 bases between them. This CDR3 is 15 amino acids long. CDR1 and CDR2 (germline): SNHLY, FYNNEI. The data stem from a study of cytomegalovirus exposure and HLA in healthy donors. The PCR employed 60 Vbeta primers together with 13 Jbeta primers. Authors' data handling: A follow-up analysis tallied tens of millions of unique TCR beta chains, roughly 11 million shared. The method was immunoSEQ multiplex PCR; TCRdb's version includes in-frame clones alone and lacks a portion of them. V, J and clone size are those of that table, while D and trimming were read from the DNA. The repertoire consists of roughly 160,000 clones, with roughly 85% occurring once and the leading ten covering about 9.3%. Donors were ostensibly healthy at sampling, although undocumented immune exposures were probable.

This sequence originates from a man younger than 35 in good health and CMV-seropositive. The V gene is TRBV2, the J gene TRBJ2-2; D is uncertain. Sequenced material: PBMCs. The CDR3 here is CASSAGLANTGELFF. Written as DNA, the CDR3 is TGTGCCAGCAGTGCCGGGTTAGCGAACACCGGGGAGCTGTTTTTT.